The entry below describes one T cell receptor (beta chain). What it binds is not known. These data originate in a study of T cell responses to AZD1222 COVID-19 vaccine. Study-wide findings and caveats: Baseline antibody screening turned up just a handful of seropositive AZD1222 recipients. Elevations in Spike-specific TCR breadth and depth followed administration of two AZD1222 doses. As reported, nearly half of all spike-specific TCRs target variant regions that are unmutated.

Method: immunoSEQ multiplex PCR; TCRdb's copy keeps in-frame clones and lacks some. This sample has about 99,000 clones, with just over 90% found just once. The receptor was derived from an adult who received the AZD1222 COVID-19 vaccine. Material: peripheral blood, obtained 28 days after the second AZD1222 dose.

CDR3 region: CASSQGRGIIRGNEQFF. DNA of the CDR3: TGTGCCAGCAGCCAAGGGAGGGGGATTATTCGGGGCAATGAGCAGTTCTTC. The chain couples TRBV3-1 (or the pseudogene TRBV3-2) to TRBJ2-1, with D perhaps assigned TRBD1 or TRBD2 (6 bases each). V lost 1 base, J lost 6 bases, and 19 bases lay in between. Looked up from germline, CDR1 is LGHDT and CDR2 is YNNKEL (reference sequence). There are 17 residues in the CDR3.